This T cell receptor beta chain stems from a study of beta chain features in type 1 diabetes. Study results and limitations: Researchers report that Type 1 diabetes patients had moderately but significantly shorter TCRB CDR3s across all four CD4+ subsets.

This clone was seen only once. Its antigen is undetermined. Reverse transcription of all isolated RNA meant that expressed TCRB transcripts were sequenced. Reads from naive, central memory and regulatory T cell samples averaged roughly 3.6 million. Measured with immunoSEQ multiplex PCR; TCRdb has only the in-frame clones, and not every one. Counted here are hundreds of thousands of clones, roughly an eighth occurring once; the ten biggest clones make up around 0.01%. The CDR3 sequence is 15 residues long. The germline V and J ends were trimmed by 7 bases and 3 bases, with 19 bases remaining between them. CDR1 MNHNS and CDR2 SASEGT come from the germline V gene.

Input material: naive CD4+ T cells from blood. This receptor was taken from a woman aged 18 to 35 with type 1 diabetes. The chain links TRBV6-1 to TRBJ2-7, with D hard to call. This chain's CDR3 is CASTRTLTDIYEQYF. CDR3 coding DNA: TGTGCCAGCACTAGAACGCTGACGGATATCTACGAGCAGTACTTC.